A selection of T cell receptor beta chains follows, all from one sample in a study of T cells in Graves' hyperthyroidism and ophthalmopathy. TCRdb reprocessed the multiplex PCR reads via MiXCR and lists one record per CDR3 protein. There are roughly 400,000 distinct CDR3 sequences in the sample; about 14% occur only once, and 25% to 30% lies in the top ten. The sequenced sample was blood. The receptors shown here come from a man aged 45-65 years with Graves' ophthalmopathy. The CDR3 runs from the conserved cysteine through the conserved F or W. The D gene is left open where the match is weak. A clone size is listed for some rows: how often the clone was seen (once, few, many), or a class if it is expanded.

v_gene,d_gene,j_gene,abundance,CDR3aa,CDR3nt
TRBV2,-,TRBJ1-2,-,CASSLREVNTF,TGTGCCAGCAGTTTAAGGGAGGTGAACACCTTC
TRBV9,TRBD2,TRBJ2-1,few,CASSVDPWGGRSKGNEQFF,TGTGCCAGCAGCGTCGATCCATGGGGCGGGAGATCAAAAGGCAATGAGCAGTTCTTC
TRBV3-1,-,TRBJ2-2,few,CASSPGSRRGSRTGELFF,TGTGCCAGCAGCCCTGGGTCTCGACGTGGGAGCCGGACCGGGGAGCTGTTTTTT
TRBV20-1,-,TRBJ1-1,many,CSARENIRTANTEAFF,TGCAGTGCTAGAGAGAATATACGGACCGCGAACACTGAAGCTTTCTTT
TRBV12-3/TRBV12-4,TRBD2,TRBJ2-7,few,CASSNQGLFYEQYF,TGTGCCAGCAGCAATCAGGGACTATTTTACGAGCAGTACTTC
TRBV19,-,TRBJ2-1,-,CATAPLTMQFF,TGTGCCACCGCCCCCCTTACGATGCAGTTCTTC
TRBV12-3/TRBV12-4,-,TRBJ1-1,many,CASTKWSENTEAFF,TGTGCCAGCACCAAGTGGAGCGAGAACACTGAAGCTTTCTTT
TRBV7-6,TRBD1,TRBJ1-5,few,CASSELQGTQHF,TGTGCCAGCAGCGAACTACAGGGGACCCAGCATTTT
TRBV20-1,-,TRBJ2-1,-,CSARVGEVRNEQFF,TGCAGTGCTAGAGTCGGGGAGGTCAGAAATGAGCAGTTCTTC
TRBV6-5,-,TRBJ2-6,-,CASSYSRSGANVLTF,TGTGCCAGCAGTTACTCGAGATCCGGGGCCAACGTCCTGACTTTC
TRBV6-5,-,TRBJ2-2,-,CASSYSEPGELFF,TGTGCCAGCAGTTACTCGGAGCCCGGGGAGCTGTTTTTT
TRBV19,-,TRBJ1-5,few,CASSYNGQTNQPQHF,TGTGCCAGTAGTTATAACGGGCAGACCAATCAGCCCCAGCATTTT
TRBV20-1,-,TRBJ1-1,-,CSARARPEAFF,TGCAGTGCTAGAGCTCGGCCCGAAGCTTTCTTT
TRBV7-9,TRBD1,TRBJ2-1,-,CASNKKADRGRNEQFF,TGTGCCAGCAACAAAAAGGCGGACAGGGGGAGGAATGAGCAGTTCTTC
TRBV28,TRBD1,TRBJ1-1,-,CASSTSSRGLTEAFF,TGTGCCAGCAGTACCAGCAGCAGGGGGCTCACTGAAGCTTTCTTT
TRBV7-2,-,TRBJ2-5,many,CASSPEGLGAETQYF,TGTGCCAGCAGCCCGGAGGGGTTGGGAGCAGAGACCCAGTACTTC
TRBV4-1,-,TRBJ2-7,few,CASSQAGGGLQYF,TGCGCCAGCAGCCAAGCCGGGGGCGGACTGCAGTACTTC
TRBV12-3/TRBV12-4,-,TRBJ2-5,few,CASTPPGRLSFINF,TGTGCCAGCACCCCCCCGGGTCGACTTTCTTTTATTAACTTC
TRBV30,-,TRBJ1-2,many,CAWTLGLGGGYGYTF,TGTGCCTGGACCCTAGGGCTGGGGGGAGGCTATGGCTACACCTTC
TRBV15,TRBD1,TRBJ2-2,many,CATSRTGQGALSRELFF,TGTGCCACCAGCAGAACTGGACAGGGGGCGCTCTCCCGGGAGCTGTTTTTT
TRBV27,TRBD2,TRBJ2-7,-,CASSGGLAGDYEQYF,TGTGCCAGCAGTGGAGGACTAGCGGGAGACTACGAGCAGTACTTC
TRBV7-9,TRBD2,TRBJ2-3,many,CASSLSRTSGSTDTQYF,TGTGCCAGCAGCTTGTCCCGGACTAGCGGGAGCACAGATACGCAGTATTTT
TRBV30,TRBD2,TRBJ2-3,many,CAWRTSGTDTQYF,TGTGCCTGGAGGACTAGCGGCACAGATACGCAGTATTTT
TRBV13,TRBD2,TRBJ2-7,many,CASSPPMSAGVYEQYF,TGTGCCAGCAGCCCCCCCATGTCGGCGGGAGTCTACGAGCAGTACTTC
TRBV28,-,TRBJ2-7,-,CASREESSYEQYF,TGTGCCAGCAGAGAGGAGAGCTCCTACGAGCAGTACTTC
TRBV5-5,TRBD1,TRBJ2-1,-,CASSLRTGGRNEQFF,TGTGCCAGCAGCTTGCGGACAGGGGGCCGCAATGAGCAGTTCTTC
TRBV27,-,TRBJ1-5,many,CASRLRSSGNQPQHF,TGTGCCAGCAGATTAAGGTCCTCAGGGAATCAGCCCCAGCATTTT
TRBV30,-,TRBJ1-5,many,CAWNLGGGSNQPQHF,TGTGCCTGGAATCTGGGGGGAGGGAGCAATCAGCCCCAGCATTTT
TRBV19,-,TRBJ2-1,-,CASSIGQSRYNEQFF,TGTGCCAGTAGTATAGGTCAGTCAAGATACAATGAGCAGTTCTTC
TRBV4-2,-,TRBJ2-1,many,CASSQFGAESSYNEQFF,TGTGCCAGCAGCCAATTTGGAGCGGAAAGCTCCTACAATGAGCAGTTCTTC
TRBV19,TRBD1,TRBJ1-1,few,CASSSPGTGTYTEAFF,TGTGCCAGTAGTTCCCCCGGGACAGGGACATACACTGAAGCTTTCTTT
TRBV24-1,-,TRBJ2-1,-,CATSEGGRDNEQFF,TGTGCCACCAGTGAAGGAGGCAGGGACAATGAGCAGTTCTTC
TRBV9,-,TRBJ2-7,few,CASSVEETVAYEQYF,TGTGCCAGCAGCGTAGAGGAAACAGTGGCCTACGAGCAGTACTTC
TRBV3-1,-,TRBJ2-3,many,CASTSWGTSTDTQYF,TGTGCCAGCACCAGCTGGGGGACTAGCACAGATACGCAGTATTTT
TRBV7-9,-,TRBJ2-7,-,CASSLVSGDGVFYEQYF,TGTGCCAGCAGCTTAGTTTCAGGGGATGGAGTCTTCTACGAGCAGTACTTC
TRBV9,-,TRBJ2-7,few,CASSVGSNWADSYERYF,TGTGCCAGCAGCGTAGGATCGAACTGGGCCGACTCCTACGAGCGGTACTTC
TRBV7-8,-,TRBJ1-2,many,CASSTRAAYGYTF,TGTGCCAGCAGCACCCGGGCCGCCTATGGCTACACCTTC
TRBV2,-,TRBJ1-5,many,CASSLRQFGNQPQHF,TGTGCCAGCAGTTTAAGACAGTTTGGCAATCAGCCCCAGCATTTT
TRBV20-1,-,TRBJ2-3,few,CNADPRGLEDTQYF,TGCAATGCTGACCCCAGGGGATTGGAAGATACGCAGTATTTT
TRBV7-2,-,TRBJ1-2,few,CASSLAAGGAGYGYTF,TGTGCCAGCAGCTTAGCAGCGGGGGGCGCCGGCTATGGCTACACCTTC
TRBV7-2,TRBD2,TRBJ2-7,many,CASSATSGIDEQYF,TGTGCCAGCAGCGCGACTAGCGGGATAGACGAGCAGTACTTC
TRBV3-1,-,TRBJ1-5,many,CASSQSRAQPQHF,TGTGCCAGCAGCCAAAGCAGGGCTCAGCCCCAGCATTTT
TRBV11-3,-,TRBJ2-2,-,CASSFLPAGELFF,TGTGCCAGCAGCTTCTTACCCGCCGGGGAGCTGTTTTTT
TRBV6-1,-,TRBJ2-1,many,CASGQRGGLHNEQFF,TGTGCCAGCGGACAGAGGGGGGGCCTCCACAATGAGCAGTTCTTC
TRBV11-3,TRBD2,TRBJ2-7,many,CASSLEGTTSYEQYF,TGTGCCAGCAGCTTAGAAGGGACTACTTCCTACGAGCAGTACTTC
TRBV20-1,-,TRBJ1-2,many,CSARRKGTDYGYTF,TGCAGTGCTAGGCGTAAGGGGACGGACTATGGCTACACCTTC
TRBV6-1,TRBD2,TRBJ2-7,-,CASKASGRPEQYF,TGTGCCAGCAAGGCTAGCGGGAGACCCGAGCAGTACTTC
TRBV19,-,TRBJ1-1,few,CASSIVGGAEAFF,TGTGCCAGTAGTATCGTCGGGGGGGCTGAAGCTTTCTTT
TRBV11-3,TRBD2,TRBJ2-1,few,CASSLRSGIGQFF,TGTGCCAGCAGCTTACGTAGCGGGATAGGGCAGTTCTTC